Shown below are 14 T cell receptor beta chains from a single sample sequenced in a study of beta chain features in type 1 diabetes. Findings of the study overall: All four CD4+ subsets of Type 1 diabetes patients contained TCRB CDR3s that were moderately but significantly shorter.

The antigens of these receptors remain unknown. Sequencing targeted expressed TCRB transcripts, as all isolated RNA had been reverse transcribed. Sequencing was performed with immunoSEQ multiplex PCR; in TCRdb, only in-frame clones are kept and a portion is missing. The sample yields some 110,000 clones, 16% seen once. The sequenced material came from central memory CD4+ T cells from blood. The receptor source for this set is a young man with type 1 diabetes.

The rearrangement joins TRBV4-1 to TRBJ1-2; 10 bases fit TRBD1. V gave up 6 bases and J gave up 8 bases; unmatched junction bases: 9. This CDR3 region has 14 residues. CDR1 is MGHRA, CDR2 YSYEKL, per germline. CDR3 DNA sequence: TGCGCCAGCAGAGTTCCCGGGACAGGGGAAGGCTACACCTTC. It is translated as CASRVPGTGEGYTF.

Concerning this clone itself: At one of its ends the junction is not consistent with the germline gene, which may arise from a read error. The V call is TRBV6-1, the J call TRBJ1-2; 7 bases fit TRBD1. Germline loops: CDR1 MNHNS, CDR2 SASEGT. The CDR3 runs to 14 residues. The CDR3 bases are TGTGCCAGCAGCGAAGACAGGGCCTCCTATGGCTACACCTTC. The encoded protein is CASSEDRASYGYTF.

This clone was seen only a few times. The rearrangement links TRBV5-8 to TRBJ2-6, with D uncertain. There are 15 residues in the CDR3. The germline V gene has CDR1 SGHTS and CDR2 YDEGEE. The germline V and J ends were trimmed by 7 bases and 1 base, with 12 bases remaining between them. CDR3 loop: CASVLPLSGANVLTF. CDR3 in DNA: TGTGCCAGCGTCCTGCCGCTTTCTGGGGCCAACGTCCTGACTTTC.

This clone was recorded a few times. The V and J genes are TRBV12-5 and TRBJ2-3, with TRBD2 as a possible D gene (5 bases). The CDR3 runs to 15 residues. The V end was cut by 6 bases, the J end by 3 bases, with 16 bases between. Germline V gene data show CDR1 as LGHNT and CDR2 as FRNRAP. The CDR3 DNA is TGTGCTAGTGGCCTTACCGAATGGAGGACAGATACGCAGTATTTT. Its protein product is CASGLTEWRTDTQYF.

This clone was seen a handful of times. This sequence joins TRBV10-1 and TRBJ2-7; 13 bases align to TRBD2. V dropped 1 base and J dropped 3; count of bases not matched to a gene: 9. The CDR3 runs 18 residues. Looked up from germline, CDR1 is WNHNN and CDR2 is SYGVQD (reference sequence). CDR3 in DNA: TGCGCCAGCAGTGAGTGCGGACTAGCGGGGGCCATTTTCTACGAGCAGTACTTC. The encoded protein is CASSECGLAGAIFYEQYF.

There are a few counts of this clone. The rearrangement links TRBV11-2 to TRBJ2-5, with 9 bases fitting TRBD2. The junction had 4 bases not matched to a gene; V was cut back by 0 bases and J by 5 bases. The CDR3 loop spans 15 amino acids. Germline lookup yields CDR1 SGHAT and CDR2 FQNNGV. CDR3 bases: TGTGCCAGCAGCTTAGAGCGGGGGGGTTATGAGACCCAGTACTTC. This gives the protein CASSLERGGYETQYF.

This clone was observed a handful of times. The chain recombines TRBV30 with TRBJ1-6; the D is unclear. CDR3 length: 14 amino acids. Per the germline V gene, CDR1 is GTSNPN and CDR2 is SVGIG (reference sequence). V lost 2 bases and J lost 5, with 10 bases in between. CDR3 region: CAWSPGLHNSPLHF. The CDR3 DNA sequence: TGTGCCTGGAGTCCGGGCCTTCATAATTCACCCCTCCACTTT.

The chain employs TRBV9 and TRBJ1-6; the D gene is possibly TRBD1 (6 bases). Germline loops: CDR1 SGDLS, CDR2 YYNGEE. Trimming removed 4 bases at V and 8 bases at J, with 10 bases between. The CDR3 has 13 residues. The CDR3 region is CASSTRTDSPLHF. The DNA for the CDR3 is TGTGCCAGCAGCACTCGGACAGATTCACCCCTCCACTTT. Full variable domain (remainder filled in from reference TRBV9 and TRBJ1-6): DSGVTQTPKHLITATGQRVTLRCSPRSGDLSVYWYQQSLDQGLQFLIQYYNGEERAKGNILERFSAQQFPDLHSELNLSSLELGDSALYFCASSTRTDSPLHFGNGTRLTVT.

The J gene is TRBJ2-5, the V gene TRBV29-1; D is unresolved. Trimming cost V 2 bases and J 5 bases, with 12 bases left between them. Germline V lookup: CDR1 SQVTM, CDR2 ANQGSEA. This CDR3 spans 13 amino acids. The DNA of the CDR3 is TGCAGCGTTGAATTTGCCCGGCGTGAGACCCAGTACTTC. Translation: CSVEFARRETQYF.

This chain links TRBV20-1 with TRBJ2-7; the D gene is possibly TRBD1 (5 bases). Germline CDR1 is DFQATT and CDR2 is SNEGSKA (reference sequence). There are 11 residues in the CDR3. V lost 7 bases to trimming and J lost 7 bases, with 14 bases between them. The CDR3 is CSVGQGGEQYF. CDR3 coding DNA: TGCAGTGTTGGGCAGGGTGGTGAGCAGTACTTC.

The chain links TRBV30 to TRBJ2-3; D may be TRBD2 (5 bases). The CDR3 totals 13 residues. V was trimmed by 5 bases and J by 1 base, leaving 10 bases between them. CDR1 is GTSNPN, CDR2 SVGIG, per germline (reference sequence). CDR3 amino acids: CAWVPGGTDTQYF. DNA for the CDR3: TGTGCCTGGGTACCCGGGGGCACAGATACGCAGTATTTT. The full variable domain, in which reference TRBV30 and TRBJ2-3 provide the parts outside the CDR3, is SQTIHQWPATLVQPVGSPLSLECTVEGTSNPNLYWYRQAAGRGLQLLFYSVGIGQISSEVPQNLSASRPQDRQFILSSKKLLLSDSGFYLCAWVPGGTDTQYFGPGTRLTVL.

The chain carries TRBV7-8 and TRBJ2-1; D ambiguous. Germline CDR1 SGHVS, CDR2 FQNEAQ. Trimming took off 5 bases at V and 2 bases at J, with 13 bases between the two ends. The CDR3 has 15 amino acids. CDR3 in amino acids: CASSPSVGAYNEQFF. In DNA, the CDR3 is TGTGCCAGCAGCCCCTCAGTGGGCGCCTACAATGAGCAGTTCTTC. The complete variable domain, with remaining parts taken from reference TRBV7-8 and TRBJ2-1, reads GAGVSQSPRYKVAKRGQDVALRCDPISGHVSLFWYQQALGQGPEFLTYFQNEAQLDKSGLPSDRFFAERPEGSVSTLKIQRTQQEDSAVYLCASSPSVGAYNEQFFGPGTRLTVL.

This sequence joins TRBV4-3 and TRBJ2-4, with D uncertain. The CDR3 is 14 amino acids. CDR1 is LGHNA, CDR2 YSLEER, per germline. Trimming took off 1 base at V and 3 bases at J, with 7 bases between the two ends. The CDR3 DNA reads TGCGCCAGCAGCCAAGGGACGGGCAAAAACATTCAGTACTTC. It translates to CASSQGTGKNIQYF.

This clone was picked up a small number of times. This chain links TRBV16 with TRBJ2-1; TRBD2 aligns across 7 bases. From germline, CDR1 is KGHSY and CDR2 FQNENV. V was clipped by 3 bases and J by 0 bases; unmatched bases: 2. This CDR3 has 15 amino acids. The DNA for the CDR3 is TGTGCCAGCAGCCAGTGGGAGGGCTCCTACAATGAGCAGTTCTTC. It yields the protein CASSQWEGSYNEQFF.